This T cell receptor (beta chain) originates from a study of OX40 agonist ivuxolimab in advanced cancers. About the study: All patients had ivuxolimab intravenously every 2 weeks at 0.01 to 10 mg/kg. Study outcomes and limitations: Expanded clones were, on average, more numerous in CD8+ T cells than in CD4+. Among the nonresponders, some also had low normalized T-cell clonal expansion.

The CDR3 contains 14 residues. In germline, CDR1 is PRHDT, CDR2 FYEKMQ (reference sequence). The V segment lost 5 bases and the J segment 3 bases; nucleotides outside the gene matches: 5. With regard to this clone: Its antigen is not identified.

Patients were excluded for autoimmune disease history or systemic immunosuppression. TCRdb's copy holds only in-frame clones and misses some; the assay was immunoSEQ multiplex PCR. The repertoire holds tens of thousands of clones, 70% to 90% seen once, with about a fifth in the top ten. The sequencing used CD4+ or CD8+ T cells sorted from blood, collected in a trial of the OX40 agonist ivuxolimab. The TCR sequence derives from an adult with an advanced solid tumor such as melanoma, head and neck, liver or kidney cancer. The V and J genes are TRBV13 and TRBJ1-2, with 8 bases aligning to TRBD1. DNA of the CDR3: TGTGCCAGCAGCCGAGGGACAGGACACTATGGCTACACCTTC. Amino acids: CASSRGTGHYGYTF. Together with reference TRBV13 and TRBJ1-2, the CDR3 gives the full variable domain: AAGVIQSPRHLIKEKRETATLKCYPIPRHDTVYWYQQGPGQDPQFLISFYEKMQSDKGSIPDRFSAQQFSDYHSELNMSSLELGDSALYFCASSRGTGHYGYTFGSGTRLTVV.